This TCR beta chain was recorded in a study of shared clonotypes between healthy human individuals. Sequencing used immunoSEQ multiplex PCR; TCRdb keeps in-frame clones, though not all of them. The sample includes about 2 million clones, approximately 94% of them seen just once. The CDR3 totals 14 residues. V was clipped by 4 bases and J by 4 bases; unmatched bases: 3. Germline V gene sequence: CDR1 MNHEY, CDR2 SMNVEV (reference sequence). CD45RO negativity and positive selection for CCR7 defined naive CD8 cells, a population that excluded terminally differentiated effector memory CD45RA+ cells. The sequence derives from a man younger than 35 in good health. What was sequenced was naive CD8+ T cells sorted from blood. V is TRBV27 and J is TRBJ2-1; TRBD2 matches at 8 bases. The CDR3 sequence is CASSWASGYNEQFF. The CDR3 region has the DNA TGTGCCAGCAGTTGGGCTAGCGGGTACAATGAGCAGTTCTTC.